These 15 T cell receptor beta chains originate from one sample sequenced in a study of T-cell reconstitution after alpha-beta-depleted transplantation in children. TCRbeta library preparation incorporated unique molecular identifiers. From the PCR reads, TCRdb called clonotypes with MiXCR, one entry per CDR3 protein. Found here are some 290,000 distinct CDR3 sequences, more than 8% of them singletons; the top ten hold around 10%. This specimen consisted of PBMCs from the stem cell graft donor, obtained from the stem cell graft. These receptors all come from a human donor who donated a stem cell graft to a child with SCID.

There are a few counts of this clonotype. The rearrangement uses TRBV12-3 or TRBV12-4 and TRBJ1-6, with D tentatively TRBD1 (5 bases). CDR3 length equals 14 residues. V was cut by 1 base and J by 11 bases, with 12 bases left in between. The chain's CDR3 is CASSLGQGGAPLHF. DNA of the CDR3: TGTGCCAGCAGTTTAGGGCAGGGAGGAGCACCCCTCCACTTT.

The V call is TRBV6-5, the J call TRBJ2-3, with D possibly being TRBD1 (6 bases). Germline values: CDR1 MNHEY, CDR2 SVGAGI. The V end was cut by 0 bases, the J end by 0 bases, with 13 bases between. This CDR3 has 17 amino acids. The chain's CDR3 is CASSYSRGGSSTDTQYF. The CDR3 nucleotides read TGTGCCAGCAGTTACTCGAGAGGGGGATCTAGCACAGATACGCAGTATTTT.

Only a few counts were recorded for this clonotype. The CDR3 here is CSVEEVGRDEKLFF. The DNA of the CDR3 is TGCAGCGTTGAAGAGGTGGGGCGCGATGAAAAACTGTTTTTT. The rearrangement uses TRBV29-1 and TRBJ1-4; D is perhaps TRBD1 (5 bases). The germline gives CDR1 SQVTM, CDR2 ANQGSEA. Trimming took 0 bases from V and 6 from J, leaving 11 bases between them. CDR3 length: 14 residues.

This clonotype was picked up many times. The chain combines TRBV5-1 with TRBJ2-5; D gene unclear. The germline gives CDR1 SGHRS, CDR2 YFSETQ. The CDR3 is 12 amino acids. V was pared by 4 bases and J by 1 base, with 5 bases between. In DNA form, the CDR3 reads TGCGCCAGCAGCCGTGTCCAAGAGACCCAGTACTTC. Its translation is CASSRVQETQYF.

This chain links TRBV3-1 with TRBJ1-2, with 8 bases that match TRBD1. Trimming took 0 bases from V and 2 from J; bases not matched to a gene: 5. The CDR3 is made up of 16 amino acids. CDR1 is LGHDT and CDR2 is YNNKEL in the germline V gene (reference sequence). CDR3 in amino acids: CASSQDPGGTNYGYTF. CDR3 sequence (DNA): TGTGCCAGCAGCCAAGACCCAGGGGGCACCAACTATGGCTACACCTTC.

The chain couples TRBV20-1 to TRBJ2-4; D possibly uses TRBD1 or TRBD2 (5 bases each). Trimming stripped 0 bases from V and 6 bases from J, with 9 bases between. The CDR3 spans 13 residues. The germline V gene encodes CDR1 DFQATT and CDR2 SNEGSKA (reference sequence). CDR3 region: CSARDSRGNIQYF. The CDR3 coding sequence is TGCAGTGCTAGAGATTCGAGGGGAAACATTCAGTACTTC.

This chain uses TRBV3-1 with TRBJ1-1; D perhaps matches TRBD1 (5 bases). This CDR3 is 16 amino acids long. Germline loops: CDR1 LGHDT, CDR2 YNNKEL (reference sequence). Trimming pared 3 bases from V and 4 bases from J, leaving 18 bases between. CDR3 nucleotide sequence: TGTGCCAGCAGCCACGACGGGACCCGGAGGGGCACTGAAGCTTTCTTT. Translating gives CASSHDGTRRGTEAFF.

The chain has TRBV20-1 and TRBJ2-7; the match to TRBD1 covers 9 bases. Germline CDR1 DFQATT, CDR2 SNEGSKA (reference sequence). The CDR3 contains 15 residues. The V gene end was trimmed by 3 bases and the J gene end by 2 bases; junction bases not matched to a gene: 8. Here the CDR3 reads CSAREMGQGAYEQYF. CDR3 in DNA: TGCAGTGCTAGGGAAATGGGACAGGGCGCCTACGAGCAGTACTTC.

This clonotype appeared a few times. The chain has TRBV27 and TRBJ2-1; 12 bases match TRBD2. In germline, CDR1 is MNHEY, CDR2 SMNVEV (reference sequence). CDR3 size: 15 residues. The junction had 3 bases not matched to a gene; V was cut back by 7 bases and J by 2 bases. The CDR3 sequence is CASISSGGAYNEQFF. Here the CDR3 DNA reads TGTGCCAGCATTTCTAGCGGGGGGGCCTACAATGAGCAGTTCTTC.

The chain joins TRBV9 to TRBJ2-5, with a possible D match to TRBD2 (5 bases). This CDR3 has 13 amino acids. Trimming took 3 bases from V and 5 from J, leaving 11 bases between them. CDR1 and CDR2 (germline): SGDLS, YYNGEE. Written as DNA, the CDR3 is TGTGCCAGCAGCGCCCTCGGGGAGGAGACCCAGTACTTC. Protein product: CASSALGEETQYF. The full variable domain, rest sourced from reference TRBV9 and TRBJ2-5, is DSGVTQTPKHLITATGQRVTLRCSPRSGDLSVYWYQQSLDQGLQFLIQYYNGEERAKGNILERFSAQQFPDLHSELNLSSLELGDSALYFCASSALGEETQYFGPGTRLLVL.

V and J are TRBV2 and TRBJ2-2; 8 bases agree with TRBD1. The germline gives CDR1 SNHLY, CDR2 FYNNEI. The CDR3 contains 14 residues. J was trimmed by 5 bases and V by 7 bases; bases with no gene match: 6. The CDR3 spells CASNFQGATGELFF. CDR3 nucleotide sequence: TGTGCCAGCAACTTCCAGGGGGCAACCGGGGAGCTGTTTTTT. The variable domain in full, with the rest retrieved from reference TRBV2 and TRBJ2-2, is EPEVTQTPSHQVTQMGQEVILRCVPISNHLYFYWYRQILGQKVEFLVSFYNNEISEKSEIFDDQFSVERPDGSNFTLKIRSTKLEDSAMYFCASNFQGATGELFFGEGSRLTVL.

This clonotype was counted at least ten times. The chain uses TRBV29-1 and TRBJ2-1; D may be TRBD1 (5 bases). V was cut by 4 bases and J by 10 bases, with 11 bases left in between. The length of the CDR3 is 11 residues. Germline V gene lookup returns CDR1 SQVTM and CDR2 ANQGSEA. The CDR3, as DNA: TGCAGCGTTGCTAGGGGTGGGGAGCAGTTCTTC. Translated, it gives CSVARGGEQFF.

This clonotype showed up just a few times. The J gene is TRBJ2-1, the V gene TRBV5-6; D is possibly TRBD1 (5 bases). Per the germline V gene, CDR1 is SGHDT and CDR2 is YYEEEE. The CDR3 sequence is 14 residues long. V was pared by 4 bases and J by 10 bases, with 18 bases between. The CDR3 here is CASSPIQGLGEQFF. The CDR3 DNA follows: TGTGCCAGCAGCCCAATCCAGGGTTTGGGGGAGCAGTTCTTC.

This clonotype has ten or more counts. The rearrangement links TRBV10-3 to TRBJ2-1; 7 positions agree with TRBD1. The CDR3 is 14 residues long. J lost 3 bases, V lost 6 bases, and 5 bases had no gene match. CDR1 and CDR2 from the germline V gene are ENHRY and SYGVKD. CDR3 sequence reads: CAIRRDRYYNEQFF. In DNA form, the CDR3 reads TGTGCCATCAGACGGGACAGATACTACAATGAGCAGTTCTTC.

The chain has TRBV10-3 and TRBJ2-1; TRBD2 agrees at 8 bases. Trimming cost V 2 bases and J 5 bases; bases outside gene matches: 5. Per the germline V gene, CDR1 is ENHRY and CDR2 is SYGVKD. This CDR3 spans 15 amino acids. The CDR3 here is CAISERAGGNNEQFF. In nucleotides, the CDR3 is TGTGCCATCAGTGAGAGGGCGGGGGGAAACAATGAGCAGTTCTTC.